This T cell receptor beta chain originates from a study of T cells in tumors after PD-1 blockade. As for the study in general: Daily vismodegib 150 mg continued in a subset of anti-PD-1-treated patients.

Using immunoSEQ multiplex PCR, the repertoire was profiled, and TCRdb retains in-frame clones only, with some absent. Here the sample spans around 51,000 clones, more than 65% being singletons. This clone was observed a handful of times. Germline-derived CDR1 and CDR2 are MRHNA and SNTAGT. The CDR3 totals 14 residues. V lost 5 bases and J lost 3, with 13 bases in between. This sequence was found in a human donor with basal cell carcinoma. Sequences were derived from PBMCs, sampled before anti-PD-1 treatment. J is TRBJ1-2 and V is TRBV6-4, with unresolved D. The CDR3 reads CASSPDDRDYGYTF. CDR3 DNA: TGTGCCAGCAGTCCAGATGATAGAGACTATGGCTACACCTTC.